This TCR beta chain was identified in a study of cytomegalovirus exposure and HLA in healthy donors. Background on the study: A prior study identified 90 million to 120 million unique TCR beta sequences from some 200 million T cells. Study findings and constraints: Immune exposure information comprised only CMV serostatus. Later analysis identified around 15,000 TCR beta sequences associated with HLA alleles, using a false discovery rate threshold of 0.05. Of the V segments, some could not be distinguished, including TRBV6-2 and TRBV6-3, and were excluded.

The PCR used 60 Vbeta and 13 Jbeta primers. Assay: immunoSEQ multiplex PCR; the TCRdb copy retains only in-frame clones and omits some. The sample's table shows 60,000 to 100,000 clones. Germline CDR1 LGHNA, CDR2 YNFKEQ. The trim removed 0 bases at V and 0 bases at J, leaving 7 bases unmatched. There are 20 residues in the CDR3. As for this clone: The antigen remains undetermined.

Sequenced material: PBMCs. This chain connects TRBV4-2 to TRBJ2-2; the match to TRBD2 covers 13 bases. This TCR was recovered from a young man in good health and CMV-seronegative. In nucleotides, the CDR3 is TGTGCCAGCAGCCAAGATGGACTAGCGGGAGACCTCGCGAACACCGGGGAGCTGTTTTTT. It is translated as CASSQDGLAGDLANTGELFF.